The clone carrying this TCR beta chain was detected only a few times. Its antigen remains unknown. Expressed TCRB transcripts were sequenced, since all the RNA that had been isolated was reverse transcribed. Each sample of naive, central memory or regulatory T cells had, on average, around 3.3 million reads. TCRdb keeps only in-frame clones here, not all; method: immunoSEQ multiplex PCR. The sample lists some 190,000 clones, around 7.9% seen once, with approximately 0.54% in the top ten. This specimen comes from a study of beta chain features in type 1 diabetes. General study points: Here, the possible influence of HLA type (on TCRB rearrangement) remained unresolved. Cells with high TCR expression could be over-represented when cDNA is sequenced. Type 1 diabetes patients showed a moderate but significant shortening of TCRB CDR3s in all four CD4+ subsets.

The sample taken for sequencing was central memory CD4+ T cells from blood. The receptor's source is a man between 18 and 35 years old with type 1 diabetes.

The CDR3 region is CASSKRQELFF. In DNA, the CDR3 is TGTGCCAGCAGTAAACGACAGGAACTGTTTTTT. The chain carries TRBV6-5 and TRBJ1-4; a possible D gene is TRBD1 (6 bases). With 5 bases removed from V and 12 bases from J, the gap between germline ends came to 10 bases. The V gene's germline CDR1 is MNHEY and CDR2 SVGAGI. This CDR3 has 11 residues.